Listed below are T cell receptor beta chains from one sample, sequenced in a study of shared clonotypes between healthy human individuals. Measured with immunoSEQ multiplex PCR; TCRdb has only the in-frame clones, and not every one. The sample carries about 2 million clones, around 95% recorded once. Sequencing was carried out using naive CD4+ T cells sorted from blood. The origin of the receptors is a man aged 18 to 30 in good health. Each CDR3 is given with its conserved first and last residue. A D gene is named only where the DNA matches it firmly. Clone size appears in some rows only: once, few, many, or a class for an expanded clone.

- TRBJ2-4 - TRBV5-8 CASGTGAIAKNIQYF TGTGCCAGCGGGACGGGGGCTATAGCCAAAAACATTCAGTACTTC
- TRBJ2-7 - TRBV11-2 CASSDQGVGEQYF TGTGCCAGCAGCGACCAAGGTGTGGGCGAGCAGTACTTC
TRBD2 TRBJ2-1 - TRBV9 CASSVSTGTTNDEQFF TGTGCCAGCAGCGTATCCACCGGGACTACTAACGATGAGCAGTTCTTC
- TRBJ1-1 - TRBV25-1 CASSTRGGGDTEAFF TGTGCCAGCAGTACCCGGGGGGGAGGCGATACTGAAGCTTTCTTT
TRBD2 TRBJ2-3 - TRBV6-1 CASSELAGSQGDTQYF TGTGCCAGCAGTGAATTAGCGGGGAGCCAGGGAGATACGCAGTATTTT
- TRBJ2-2 - TRBV19 CASSSPLTRNGELFF TGTGCCAGTAGTAGCCCCTTGACTAGAAACGGGGAGCTGTTTTTT
- TRBJ1-1 - TRBV11-2 CASCTLGTEAFF TGTGCCAGCTGCACCTTGGGCACTGAAGCTTTCTTT
TRBD1 TRBJ2-7 once TRBV10-3 CAIKPGTGKDPGAIAYEQYF TGTGCCATCAAACCCGGGACAGGGAAGGATCCGGGGGCGATCGCCTACGAGCAGTACTTC
TRBD1 TRBJ2-3 once TRBV18 CASSSGTGPRTDTQYF TGTGCCAGCTCATCCGGGACAGGGCCCCGCACAGATACGCAGTATTTT
TRBD1 TRBJ2-5 - TRBV7-2 CASSSGQPGMGQYF TGTGCCAGCAGCTCGGGACAGCCGGGGATGGGCCAGTACTTC
- TRBJ1-6 few TRBV19 CASEMGRQPRALHF TGTGCCAGTGAGATGGGACGGCAGCCCAGGGCCCTCCACTTT
- TRBJ2-5 - TRBV5-1 CASSLELQTQYF TGCGCCAGCAGCTTGGAACTTCAGACCCAGTACTTC
TRBD2 TRBJ2-3 - TRBV27 CASSLLVFAGAHTDTQYF TGTGCCAGCAGTCTTCTGGTTTTTGCGGGAGCACACACAGATACGCAGTATTTT
TRBD1 TRBJ1-5 - TRBV6-5 CASRGTGDNQPQHF TGTGCCAGCAGGGGTACAGGGGACAATCAGCCCCAGCATTTT
- TRBJ2-1 - TRBV5-8 CASSLTGIYNEQFF TGTGCCAGCAGCTTGACAGGTATCTACAATGAGCAGTTCTTC
- TRBJ1-5 - TRBV2 CASGNLAQHF TGTGCCAGTGGAAATTTGGCCCAGCATTTT
TRBD1 TRBJ2-1 - TRBV30 CAWSGQGLYNEQFF TGTGCCTGGAGTGGACAGGGCTTATACAATGAGCAGTTCTTC
- TRBJ2-7 - TRBV6-5 CASSSPFSGSYEQYF TGTGCCAGCAGTTCCCCGTTTAGCGGCTCCTACGAGCAGTACTTC
- TRBJ1-6 - TRBV6-6 CASSRDIPPSPLHF TGTGCCAGCAGTCGGGACATCCCGCCATCACCCCTCCACTTT
- TRBJ2-2 - TRBV6-5 CASSYSRQSNTGELFF TGTGCCAGCAGTTACTCGCGACAGTCGAACACCGGGGAGCTGTTTTTT
TRBD2 TRBJ2-1 - TRBV18 CASSDRTSLKFF TGTGCCAGCTCAGATCGGACTAGTCTTAAGTTCTTC
- TRBJ1-1 - TRBV5-4 CASSLQGGVVTEAFF TGTGCCAGCAGCTTGCAGGGAGGGGTCGTCACTGAAGCTTTCTTT
- TRBJ1-2 - TRBV29-1 CSVGPEIHGYTF TGCAGCGTTGGACCGGAGATTCATGGCTACACCTTC
TRBD2 TRBJ2-3 - TRBV6-5 CAIKVAGGTDTQYF TGTGCCATCAAAGTAGCGGGGGGTACAGATACGCAGTATTTT
- TRBJ2-7 - TRBV27 CASSQTGAYEQYF TGTGCCAGCAGTCAGACAGGAGCCTACGAGCAGTACTTC
- TRBJ2-5 - TRBV7-9 CASSLASGKWETQYF TGTGCCAGCAGCTTAGCGAGCGGAAAATGGGAGACCCAGTACTTC
- TRBJ2-7 few TRBV4-3 CASSQERGYEQYF TGCGCCAGCAGCCAAGAAAGGGGCTACGAGCAGTACTTC
TRBD1 TRBJ1-4 - TRBV2 CATRQGGNEKLFF TGTGCCACGAGACAGGGCGGTAATGAAAAACTGTTTTTT
- TRBJ2-4 - TRBV25-1 CASSESGFYNIQYF TGTGCCAGCAGTGAGTCGGGGTTTTACAACATTCAGTACTTC
- TRBJ2-5 - TRBV10-3 CAISSGTSQETQYF TGTGCCATCAGTTCCGGGACTTCCCAAGAGACCCAGTACTTC
- TRBJ2-7 - TRBV5-6 CASSAPGRTYYEQYF TGTGCCAGCAGCGCTCCGGGACGGACGTACTACGAGCAGTACTTC
TRBD1 TRBJ1-5 - TRBV28 CASSRTDRVNQPQHF TGTGCCAGCAGCCGTACGGACAGGGTCAATCAGCCCCAGCATTTT
- TRBJ1-3 - TRBV11-2 CASSSQGGNTIYF TGTGCCAGCAGCTCCCAGGGGGGAAACACCATATATTTT
- TRBJ1-2 - TRBV7-2 CASSLPTQGNYGYTF TGTGCCAGCAGCTTACCAACCCAGGGAAACTATGGCTACACCTTC
- TRBJ2-7 - TRBV11-2 CASSFTGVEQYF TGTGCCAGCAGCTTTACGGGGGTCGAGCAGTACTTC
TRBD1 TRBJ1-6 few TRBV2 CASGPDRVNSPLHF TGTGCCAGCGGACCGGACAGGGTGAATTCACCCCTCCACTTT
- TRBJ2-6 - TRBV5-4 CASSLLFQSSGANVLTF TGTGCCAGCAGCTTGTTGTTCCAAAGCTCTGGGGCCAACGTCCTGACTTTC
TRBD1 TRBJ2-7 - TRBV5-1 CASRPWTGVLYEQYF TGCGCCAGCAGACCTTGGACAGGGGTCTTGTACGAGCAGTACTTC
TRBD1 TRBJ2-7 - TRBV28 CASSQPGQGGYEQYF TGTGCCAGCAGTCAGCCGGGACAGGGGGGATACGAGCAGTACTTC
- TRBJ1-4 - TRBV30 CAWSVLGGNEKLFF TGTGCCTGGAGTGTACTTGGAGGGAATGAAAAACTGTTTTTT
- TRBJ1-5 - TRBV30 CAWSVGGGRQPQHF TGTGCCTGGAGTGTGGGGGGAGGTAGGCAGCCCCAGCATTTT
TRBD2 TRBJ2-5 - TRBV7-2 CASSLGTRETQYF TGTGCCAGCAGCCTTGGGACTAGGGAAACCCAGTACTTC
- TRBJ2-7 - TRBV2 CASTVTVYEQYF TGTGCCAGCACCGTGACTGTCTACGAGCAGTACTTC
- TRBJ2-7 once TRBV5-1 CASSLAGSGTYEQYF TGCGCCAGCAGCTTGGCCGGCAGCGGCACCTACGAGCAGTACTTC
- TRBJ1-3 - TRBV7-2 CASSLGHRVIAGNTIYF TGTGCCAGCAGCTTAGGGCACAGGGTAATAGCTGGAAACACCATATATTTT
TRBD1 TRBJ1-2 once TRBV15 CATSVTRDSTYGYTF TGTGCCACCAGCGTTACACGGGACAGTACCTATGGCTACACCTTC
- TRBJ1-2 - TRBV18 CASSPPGRYGYTF TGTGCCAGCTCACCACCGGGACGCTATGGCTACACCTTC
TRBD2 TRBJ2-7 - TRBV4-3 CASSLWTSGSYEQYF TGCGCCAGCAGCCTGTGGACTAGCGGCTCCTACGAGCAGTACTTC
- TRBJ1-5 - TRBV6-1 CASSERGRNQPQHF TGTGCCAGCAGTGAAAGGGGGAGGAATCAGCCCCAGCATTTT
- TRBJ2-4 - TRBV5-6 CASSLAGVAKNIQYF TGTGCCAGCAGCTTGGCAGGGGTCGCCAAAAACATTCAGTACTTC
TRBD1 TRBJ1-4 - TRBV10-3 CAISGDSAGGKLFF TGTGCCATCAGTGGGGACAGCGCGGGGGGGAAACTGTTTTTT